This TCR beta chain comes out of a study of shared clonotypes between healthy human individuals. In its sample, this clone was seen a few times. Its antigen is as yet unknown. V was cut by 0 bases and J by 7 bases, with 11 bases left in between. The CDR3 sequence is 14 residues long. Germline CDR1 SGDLS, CDR2 YYNGEE. The study's findings and limits: Estimated richness values were generally larger in naive subsets than in memory subsets.

On sorted subsets, replicate PCRs used roughly 220 ng DNA, or tens of thousands of T cell genomes. Assay: immunoSEQ multiplex PCR; the TCRdb copy retains only in-frame clones and omits some. The top ten hold about 0.13% of the sample, which has approximately 2.5 million clones, around nine tenths seen once. This clonotype originated in a man between 18 and 35 years old in good health. V gene TRBV9 combines with J gene TRBJ1-5; D unclear. Sequenced sample: naive CD4+ T cells sorted from blood. Regarding subset: CD45RA+ positively selected. The CDR3 DNA is TGTGCCAGCAGCGTAGGTGACAACGGACAGCCCCAGCATTTT. Translated: CASSVGDNGQPQHF.